The T cell receptor (beta chain) under discussion was sequenced for a study of blood T cell repertoires in COVID-19 (dated by TCRdb to the early 2020s). Regarding the complete study: The collaborator samples originated in the United States, Italy and Spain and spanned the acute and convalescent phases of COVID-19. The material from the prospective study consisted of cDNA or gDNA derived from T cells, B-cell-depleted T cells, or PBMCs. Deeply sampled blood TCRbeta repertoires from subjects exposed to, actively infected with, or recovered from COVID-19 were included in the dataset. The repertoires were released in a freely available public database intended as a resource for research on the immune response to SARS-CoV-2. Samples came from the ongoing ImmuneRACE study (first 160 participants) plus 1,254 subjects from 6 global collaborators. Nearly every sample came with metadata listing a de-identified subject ID, COVID-19 status, age in years and sex. Where available, HLA class I and class II types were taken from metadata supplied by the sample provider and were not determined by assay-based typing.

Participants in the prospective study were aged about 18 to 89 years, lived in 20 to 30 United States geographic areas, and enrolled through a virtual design. To assign participants to cohorts, the prospective study relied on clinical history that participants themselves reported in a screening survey and a study questionnaire. Recovered participants in ImmuneRACE Cohort 3 were defined by two consecutive negative NP/OP PCR tests, clearance by a healthcare professional, or resolution of symptoms. In the prospective study, whole blood, serum and a nasopharyngeal or oropharyngeal swab were collected from each participant by mobile phlebotomists. Participants in the prospective study had the option to provide additional blood draws and questionnaires over an approximately 2-month period. Prospective study blood samples were shipped either frozen or at room temperature before DNA extraction. The immunoSEQ Assay, a bias-controlled multiplex PCR, was used to amplify TCRbeta CDR3 regions from genomic DNA. The source study handled its data this way. The number of nucleated cells in each sample was estimated by amplification of reference gene primers within the assay. To quantify the absolute abundance of each unique TCRbeta CDR3 rearrangement, sequence reads were collapsed and filtered. Productive Simpson clonality was computed per sample as the square root of Simpson's diversity index over productive rearrangements. In its TCRdb copy, this immuneACCESS table keeps in-frame sequences only and misses some clones. Where compared with another copy, unresolved V genes explain less than half of these, and the others have no known cause. V, J and clone size are taken as reported in that table, and D and trimming were inferred from the DNA itself. This sample holds roughly 190,000 clones; 89% were observed only once. The ten largest clones add up to around 0.77% of the sample.

The full study reports these points: The amount of clinical and demographic metadata varied by source and participant and was provided uncurated.

V loses 4 bases, J loses 2 bases, and the germline ends lie 16 bases apart. The germline V gene specifies SGDLS as CDR1 and YYNGEE as CDR2. The CDR3 holds 16 amino acids from the cysteine to the phenylalanine. Only the CDR3 DNA is retained, 48 bases long and in frame from the first base. As concerns this clone: Its cognate antigen has yet to be identified. No base quality values were provided; no much bigger clone lies one nucleotide off.

The chain was built from TRBV9 and TRBJ2-1; TRBD2 is a possible D gene, resting on 5 matching bases. The sample consisted of PBMCs or T cells enriched from blood (not recorded which). The sequence was collected from a young woman who had recovered from COVID-19. The CDR3 here reads CASSTHSDPAYNEQFF. The nucleotide sequence is given as TGTGCCAGCAGCACCCATAGCGACCCAGCCTACAATGAGCAGTTCTTC.